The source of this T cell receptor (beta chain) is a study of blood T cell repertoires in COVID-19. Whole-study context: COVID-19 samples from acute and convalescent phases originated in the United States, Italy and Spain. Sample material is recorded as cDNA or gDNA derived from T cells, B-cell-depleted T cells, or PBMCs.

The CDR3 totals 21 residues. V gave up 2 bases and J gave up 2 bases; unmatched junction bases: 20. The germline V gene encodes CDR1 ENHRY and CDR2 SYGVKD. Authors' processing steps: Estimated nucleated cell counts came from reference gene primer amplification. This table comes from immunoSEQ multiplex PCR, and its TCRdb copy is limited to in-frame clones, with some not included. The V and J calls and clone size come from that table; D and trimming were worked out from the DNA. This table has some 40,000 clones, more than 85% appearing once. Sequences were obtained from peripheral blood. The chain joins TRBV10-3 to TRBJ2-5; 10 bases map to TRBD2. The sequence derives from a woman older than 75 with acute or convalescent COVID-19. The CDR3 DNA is TGTGCCATCAGTGAGGGTCTGGGAGCGGGGGGGCCCTCCCAACCTCAAGAGACCCAGTACTTC. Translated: CAISEGLGAGGPSQPQETQYF.